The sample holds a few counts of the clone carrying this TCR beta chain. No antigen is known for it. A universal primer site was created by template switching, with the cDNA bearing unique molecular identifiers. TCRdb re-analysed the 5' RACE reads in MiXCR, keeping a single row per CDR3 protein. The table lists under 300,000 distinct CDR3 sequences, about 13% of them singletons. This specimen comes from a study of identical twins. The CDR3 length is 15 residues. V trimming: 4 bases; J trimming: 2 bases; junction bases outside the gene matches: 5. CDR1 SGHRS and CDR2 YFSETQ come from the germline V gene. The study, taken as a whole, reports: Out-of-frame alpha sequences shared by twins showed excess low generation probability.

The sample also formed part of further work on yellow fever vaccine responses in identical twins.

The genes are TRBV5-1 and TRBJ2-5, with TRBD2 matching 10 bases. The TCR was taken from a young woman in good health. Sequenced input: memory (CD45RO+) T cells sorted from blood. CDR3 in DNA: TGCGCCAGCAGCAGTTTAGCGGGAGGACAAGAGACCCAGTACTTC. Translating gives CASSSLAGGQETQYF.